The rows below give T cell receptor beta chains drawn from one sample of a study of blood T cell repertoires in COVID-19. Sequenced by immunoSEQ multiplex PCR; TCRdb stores in-frame clones only, minus some. The sample carries some 500,000 clones, roughly 90% recorded once. The sequenced sample consisted of PBMCs or T cells enriched from blood (not recorded which). The receptors shown here come from a woman aged 40 to 50 who had recovered from COVID-19. Each CDR3 is given with its conserved first and last residue. The D gene is left open where the match is weak. Size is stated for part of the rows, as once, few or many counts, or as a class when the clone is expanded.

NA,TRBV20-1,TRBJ1-1,few,TGCAGTGCTAGTTTCGGGGGAGATAGCACTGAAGCTTTCTTT,CSASFGGDSTEAFF
TRBD2,TRBV6-4,TRBJ2-1,NA,TGTGCCAGCAGTAGTAGCGGGTCCTCCTACAATGAGCAGTTCTTC,CASSSSGSSYNEQFF
NA,TRBV4-3,TRBJ1-2,NA,TGCGCCAGCAGCCAAGAGATGAGGCCTTATGGCTACACCTTC,CASSQEMRPYGYTF
TRBD1,TRBV2,TRBJ2-3,NA,TGTGCCAGCACGACAGGGACCACAGATACGCAGTATTTT,CASTTGTTDTQYF
NA,TRBV7-6,TRBJ2-6,NA,TGTGCCAGCAGCCCCCGGGGTTCCGGGGCCAACGTCCTGACTTTC,CASSPRGSGANVLTF
NA,TRBV18,TRBJ1-1,few,TGTGCCAGCTCACCGACCGGGGAACGGGCTGAAGCTTTCTTT,CASSPTGERAEAFF
NA,TRBV6-2/TRBV6-3,TRBJ2-4,NA,TGTGCCAGCAGTTACCACTTAGGGGGTAGTGCCAAAAACATTCAGTACTTC,CASSYHLGGSAKNIQYF
TRBD1,TRBV2,TRBJ1-3,NA,TGTGCCAGCAGTGTGGGACAGGAGAGCTCTGGAAACACCATATATTTT,CASSVGQESSGNTIYF
NA,TRBV24-1,TRBJ1-5,NA,TGTGCCACCCAATCGGAGTTCAATCAGCCCCAGCATTTT,CATQSEFNQPQHF
NA,TRBV30,TRBJ1-2,NA,TGTGCCCTCGGAGTTGGGGGCGCAATCCAGGGCTACACCTTC,CALGVGGAIQGYTF
TRBD1,TRBV7-8,TRBJ2-5,NA,TGTGCCAGCAGCTTAGGGAGCAGACCGGGACAGTACCAAGAGACCCAGTACTTC,CASSLGSRPGQYQETQYF
NA,TRBV7-6,TRBJ2-1,NA,TGTGCCAGCAGCTTAGGACAGGCCTCCTACAATGAGCAGTTCTTC,CASSLGQASYNEQFF
NA,TRBV5-1,TRBJ1-2,NA,TGCGCCAGCAGCTTGGGTGGGGGGGCAAACCAAGGAGTAAACTATGGCTACACCTTC,CASSLGGGANQGVNYGYTF
TRBD1,TRBV30,TRBJ2-2,once,TGTGCCTGGTCACAGGGGCCGAACACCGGGGAGCTGTTTTTT,CAWSQGPNTGELFF
NA,TRBV18,TRBJ1-1,NA,TGTGCCAGCTCCGAGGACATGAACACTGAAGCTTTCTTT,CASSEDMNTEAFF
NA,TRBV5-1,TRBJ2-7,NA,TGCGCCAGCAGCTTGGCCCTAAATAGCTACGAGCAGTACTTC,CASSLALNSYEQYF
TRBD2,TRBV4-2,TRBJ2-2,NA,TGTGCCAGCAGCCAAAGGGGAGCGGGATCGTATACCGGGGAGCTGTTTTTT,CASSQRGAGSYTGELFF